This TCR beta chain was sequenced for a study of blood T cells in healthy people across ages. Sample-barcoded 5' priming and a J-beta primer mix drove a second PCR of roughly 7 to 11 cycles. No fewer than 3 million CDR3-containing paired-end reads came from each sample. TCRdb reprocessed the 5' RACE reads via MiXCR and lists one record per CDR3 protein. This sample has 750,000 to 950,000 distinct CDR3 sequences, with about a quarter found just once. In its sample, this clonotype was seen a few times. The antigen is undetermined. The germline V and J ends were trimmed by 3 bases and 3 bases, with 5 bases remaining between them. The CDR3 is made up of 12 amino acids. Overall study findings and caveats: A strong correlation was found between TCR beta diversity and the percentage of naive T cells. Calculation of diversity from one million T cells yielded estimates considered to be underestimates.

The data were also submitted as part of a second study, on T cells of mothers and their children.

The TCR comes from a boy younger than 18 in good health. The sample comprised blood. V and J are TRBV12-3 or TRBV12-4 and TRBJ1-2; D uncertain. Here the CDR3 reads CASSFADYGYTF. In DNA form, the CDR3 reads TGTGCCAGCAGTTTCGCTGACTATGGCTACACCTTC.